This TCR beta chain was identified in a study of blood T cell repertoires in COVID-19. Overall study: Sites across the United States, Italy and Spain contributed samples from acute and convalescent COVID-19. T cells, B-cell-depleted T cells, or PBMCs supplied cDNA or gDNA.

CDR3 length: 16 amino acids. Germline values: CDR1 MGHRA, CDR2 YSYEKL. V lost 0 bases, J lost 2 bases, and 5 bases stayed unmatched. The authors' processing: Reference gene primer amplification gave estimated nucleated cell counts. Assay used: immunoSEQ multiplex PCR; TCRdb lists only in-frame clones, some missing. V, J and clone size are those of that table, while D and trimming were read from the DNA. Found here are about 100,000 clones, around 75% of them singletons; the top ten hold approximately 24%. V usage is TRBV4-1 and J usage is TRBJ2-5, with 8 bases identical to TRBD2. This TCR was recovered from a human donor in a cohort sampled during active COVID-19. What was sequenced was peripheral blood. The CDR3 reads CASSQDSTSGQETQYF. In DNA, the CDR3 is TGCGCCAGCAGCCAAGATTCAACTAGCGGACAAGAGACCCAGTACTTC.